This TCR beta chain is drawn from a study of CD8+CD57+ T cells in acquired aplastic anemia. Study-level information: DNA recovered from sorted CD4+ and CD8+ cells had a mean of about 3.5 ug. General observations from the study: Comparison of patients with controls identified about 30 shared CD8+ CDR3 sequences. Patients did not significantly differ from controls in CD8+ Simpson's diversity.

Patients selected for sequencing had displayed CD8+CD57+ cell expansion by flow cytometry. Sampling of blood occurred while the patients had still received no therapy. The CDR3 loop spans 15 amino acids. Germline V lookup: CDR1 DFQATT, CDR2 SNEGSKA (reference sequence). With V trimmed by 7 bases and J by 10 bases, 14 bases remained unmatched. This clonotype was found a few times. The antigen is undetermined. Given a much more abundant clone one base away, this may be a read error. Profiling of TCR beta VDJ combinations and CDR3 sequences used genomic DNA as template. TCRdb re-called the reads through MiXCR, storing one row per CDR3 protein. Of approximately 190,000 distinct CDR3 sequences in the sample, nearly 50% were seen once.

The rearrangement joins TRBV20-1 to TRBJ2-3; 13 positions match TRBD2. Sequencing was performed on sorted CD4+, CD8+, or CD8+CD57+ T cells (not recorded which) from PBMCs. The receptor comes from a human donor with aplastic anemia. CDR3 nucleotides: TGCAGTGTTTCCGGGACTAGCGGGATGCATGGTGCGCAGTATTTT. Its translation: CSVSGTSGMHGAQYF.